This T cell receptor (beta chain) comes out of a study of shared clonotypes between healthy human individuals. On this clone: The antigen remains undetermined. The same CDR3 can be traced to other DNA sequences in this sample.

The sorted-subset replicate PCRs were given 200 ng DNA, which is approximately 30,000 T cell genomes. Sequencing used immunoSEQ multiplex PCR; TCRdb keeps in-frame clones, though not all of them. This sample carries about 2 million clones, 85% to 95% of them seen once, and the ten largest clones take 0.13%. General study findings and limits: Having only a few donors restricted how much genetic and exposure-history diversity was captured. Generally, estimated richness proved larger in naive subsets than it did in memory subsets.

The TCR sequence derives from a man aged 18 to 30 in good health. Sequenced sample: naive CD4+ T cells sorted from blood. As to subset: CD45RA+ positively selected.

CDR3 loop: CASSLGTGGREQYF. CDR3 nucleotides: TGTGCCAGCAGCTTAGGGACAGGGGGGCGCGAGCAGTACTTC. The rearrangement uses TRBV11-2 and TRBJ2-7, with 10 positions matching TRBD1. V lost 1 base to trimming and J lost 6 bases; unmatched junction nucleotides: 3. Germline CDR1 and CDR2: SGHAT and FQNNGV. This CDR3 is 14 amino acids long.